The 7 T cell receptor beta chains given below trace back to one sample, sequenced in a study of technical replicates of blood from several donors. Clones were read by immunoSEQ multiplex PCR, and TCRdb kept only the in-frame ones, dropping some. Seen here are around 50,000 clones, about 90% observed once, and the top ten hold 3.9%. The sequenced material came from PBMCs. The receptors come from a human donor in good health. Some clones in this sample may be carry-over from other donors' samples.

The V and J genes are TRBV30 and TRBJ1-6; D not certain. The germline V gene has CDR1 GTSNPN and CDR2 SVGIG (reference sequence). V lost 0 bases and J 8 bases, leaving 8 bases between the germline ends. The CDR3 runs to 13 residues. DNA of the CDR3: TGTGCCTGGAGTGTTTCTCAGGATTCACCCCTCCACTTT. It yields the protein CAWSVSQDSPLHF. Full variable domain (rest looked up from reference TRBV30 and TRBJ1-6): SQTIHQWPATLVQPVGSPLSLECTVEGTSNPNLYWYRQAAGRGLQLLFYSVGIGQISSEVPQNLSASRPQDRQFILSSKKLLLSDSGFYLCAWSVSQDSPLHFGNGTRLTVT.

This clone was seen a handful of times. The chain is built from TRBV15 and TRBJ2-7; 8 nucleotides match TRBD1. The CDR3 has 15 residues. V lost 0 bases and J lost 3; bases outside the gene matches: 4. In germline, CDR1 is LNHNV, CDR2 YYDKDF (reference sequence). The CDR3 spells CATSRDRTGIYEQYF. The CDR3 DNA follows: TGTGCCACCAGCAGAGATAGGACAGGGATCTACGAGCAGTACTTC.

The chain is built from TRBV1 and TRBJ2-1; the table's D gene call, TRBD2, was not cross checked with the DNA. TRBV1 corresponds to a pseudogene. This CDR3 contains 16 residues. The chain's CDR3 is CTSSLPGTSAYNEQFF. The DNA for the CDR3 is TGCACCAGCAGCCTACCCGGGACTAGCGCGTACAATGAGCAGTTCTTC.

The chain employs TRBV4-1 and TRBJ2-7, with D possibly TRBD1 on 6 matching bases. Trimming pared 6 bases from V and 6 bases from J, leaving 18 bases between. This CDR3 has 14 residues. From germline, CDR1 is MGHRA and CDR2 YSYEKL. CDR3 nucleotides: TGCGCCAGCAGGAGTGGGACACCCTCCGGCGAGCAGTACTTC. As protein: CASRSGTPSGEQYF.

This chain connects TRBV25-1 to TRBJ2-5, with 9 bases lining up with TRBD2. V gave up 6 bases and J gave up 0 bases; unmatched junction bases: 5. This CDR3 is built from 15 residues. Germline-derived CDR1 and CDR2 are MGHDK and SYGVNS. The CDR3 bases are TGTGCCAGCAGCCGGAGCGGGGGGTACCAAGAGACCCAGTACTTC. This codes for CASSRSGGYQETQYF. Complete variable domain (other parts from reference TRBV25-1 and TRBJ2-5): EADIYQTPRYLVIGTGKKITLECSQTMGHDKMYWYQQDPGMELHLIHYSYGVNSTEKGDLSSESTVSRIRTEHFPLTLESARPSHTSQYLCASSRSGGYQETQYFGPGTRLLVL.

The CDR3 is CASSLETSGAYEQYF. As DNA, the CDR3 is TGTGCCAGCAGCTTGGAAACTAGCGGGGCCTACGAGCAGTACTTC. The chain combines TRBV5-4 with TRBJ2-7, with TRBD2 identical over 10 bases. Germline lookup yields CDR1 SGHNT and CDR2 YYREEE (reference sequence). The CDR3 totals 15 residues. J lost 2 bases, V lost 0 bases, and 2 bases had no gene match.

The chain recombines TRBV25-1 with TRBJ2-2; D is possibly TRBD1 (6 bases). Germline V gives CDR1 MGHDK, CDR2 SYGVNS. Trimming stripped 7 bases from V and 8 bases from J, with 17 bases between. The CDR3 spans 14 residues. The CDR3 sequence: CASIYQGQRGELFF. CDR3 in DNA: TGTGCCAGCATTTATCAGGGGCAGCGTGGGGAGCTGTTTTTT.